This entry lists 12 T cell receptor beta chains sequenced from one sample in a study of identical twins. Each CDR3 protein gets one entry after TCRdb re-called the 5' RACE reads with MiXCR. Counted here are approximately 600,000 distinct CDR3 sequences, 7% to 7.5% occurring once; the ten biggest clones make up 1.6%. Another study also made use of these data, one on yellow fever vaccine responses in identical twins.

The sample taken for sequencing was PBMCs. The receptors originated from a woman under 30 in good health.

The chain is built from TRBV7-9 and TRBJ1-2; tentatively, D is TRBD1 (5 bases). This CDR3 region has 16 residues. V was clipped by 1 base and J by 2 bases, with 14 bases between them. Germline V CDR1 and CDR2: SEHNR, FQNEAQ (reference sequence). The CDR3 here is CASSLGPPGSNYGYTF. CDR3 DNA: TGTGCCAGCAGCTTAGGGCCCCCAGGGTCCAACTATGGCTACACCTTC.

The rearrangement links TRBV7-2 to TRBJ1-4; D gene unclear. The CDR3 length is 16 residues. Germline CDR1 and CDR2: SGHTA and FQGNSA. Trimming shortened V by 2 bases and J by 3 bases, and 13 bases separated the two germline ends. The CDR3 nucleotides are TGTGCCAGCAGCTTATATGAGGCTTCCGCTAATGAAAAACTGTTTTTT. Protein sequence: CASSLYEASANEKLFF.

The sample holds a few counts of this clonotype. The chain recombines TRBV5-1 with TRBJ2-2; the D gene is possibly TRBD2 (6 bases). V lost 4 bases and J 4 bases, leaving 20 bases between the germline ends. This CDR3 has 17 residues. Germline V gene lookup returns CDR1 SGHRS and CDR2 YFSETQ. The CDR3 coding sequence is TGCGCCAGCAGCCCCCTTCCGACTAGTGGAGGCACCGGGGAGCTGTTTTTT. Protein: CASSPLPTSGGTGELFF.

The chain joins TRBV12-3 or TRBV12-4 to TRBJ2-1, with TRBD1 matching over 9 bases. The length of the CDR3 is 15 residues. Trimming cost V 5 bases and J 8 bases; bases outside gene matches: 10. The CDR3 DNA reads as TGTGCCAGCAGTCCCCCCGGGACAGGGTGGGATGAGCAGTTCTTC. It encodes CASSPPGTGWDEQFF.

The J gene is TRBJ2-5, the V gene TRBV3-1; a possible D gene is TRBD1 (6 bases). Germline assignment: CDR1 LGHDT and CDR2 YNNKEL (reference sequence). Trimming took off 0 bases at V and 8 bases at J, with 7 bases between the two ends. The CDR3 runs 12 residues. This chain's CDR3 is CASSQEGGTQYF. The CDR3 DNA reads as TGTGCCAGCAGCCAAGAAGGGGGTACCCAGTACTTC.

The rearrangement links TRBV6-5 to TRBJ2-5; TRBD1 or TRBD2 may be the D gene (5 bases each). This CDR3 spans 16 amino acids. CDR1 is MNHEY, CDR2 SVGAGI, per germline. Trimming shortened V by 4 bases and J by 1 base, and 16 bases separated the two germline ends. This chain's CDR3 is CASSWGTIQSQETQYF. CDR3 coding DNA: TGTGCCAGCAGTTGGGGGACCATACAGAGCCAAGAGACCCAGTACTTC.

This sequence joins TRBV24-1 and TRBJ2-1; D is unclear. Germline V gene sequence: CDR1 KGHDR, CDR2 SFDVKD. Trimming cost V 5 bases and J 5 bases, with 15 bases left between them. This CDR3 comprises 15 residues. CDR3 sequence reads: CATSARPPTDNEQFF. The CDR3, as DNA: TGTGCCACCAGTGCCCGCCCCCCGACCGACAATGAGCAGTTCTTC.

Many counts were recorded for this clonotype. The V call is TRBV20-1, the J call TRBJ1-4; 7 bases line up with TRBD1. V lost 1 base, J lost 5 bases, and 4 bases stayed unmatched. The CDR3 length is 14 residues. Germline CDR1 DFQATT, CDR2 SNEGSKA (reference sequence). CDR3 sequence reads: CSARGQGSNEKLFF. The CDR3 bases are TGCAGTGCTAGAGGACAGGGATCAAATGAAAAACTGTTTTTT.

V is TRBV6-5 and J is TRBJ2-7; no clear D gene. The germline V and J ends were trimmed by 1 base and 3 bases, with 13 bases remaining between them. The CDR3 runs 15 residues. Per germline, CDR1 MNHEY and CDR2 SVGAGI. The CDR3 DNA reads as TGTGCCAGCAGTTACTGGTTGAGGTCCCACTACGAGCAGTACTTC. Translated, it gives CASSYWLRSHYEQYF.

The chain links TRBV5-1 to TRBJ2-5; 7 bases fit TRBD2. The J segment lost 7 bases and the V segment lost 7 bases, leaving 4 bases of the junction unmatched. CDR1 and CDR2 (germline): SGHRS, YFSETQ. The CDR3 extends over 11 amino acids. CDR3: CASSWGGTQYF. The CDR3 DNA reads TGCGCCAGCTCCTGGGGGGGGACCCAGTACTTC.

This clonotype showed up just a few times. The CDR3 spells CASSLHPRSEQFF. CDR3 DNA sequence: TGTGCCAGCTCACTCCATCCCCGGAGTGAGCAGTTCTTC. This chain links TRBV18 with TRBJ2-1; D gene uncertain. The CDR3 length is 13 residues. The V gene's germline CDR1 is KGHSH and CDR2 LQKENI. V lost 4 bases to trimming and J lost 9 bases, with 13 bases between them.

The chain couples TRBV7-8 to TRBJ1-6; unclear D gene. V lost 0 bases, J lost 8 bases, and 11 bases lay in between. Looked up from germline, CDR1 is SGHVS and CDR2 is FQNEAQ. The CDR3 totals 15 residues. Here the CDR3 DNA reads TGTGCCAGCAGCTTAGCGTCTGCTTCGGATTCACCCCTCCACTTT. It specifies CASSLASASDSPLHF.